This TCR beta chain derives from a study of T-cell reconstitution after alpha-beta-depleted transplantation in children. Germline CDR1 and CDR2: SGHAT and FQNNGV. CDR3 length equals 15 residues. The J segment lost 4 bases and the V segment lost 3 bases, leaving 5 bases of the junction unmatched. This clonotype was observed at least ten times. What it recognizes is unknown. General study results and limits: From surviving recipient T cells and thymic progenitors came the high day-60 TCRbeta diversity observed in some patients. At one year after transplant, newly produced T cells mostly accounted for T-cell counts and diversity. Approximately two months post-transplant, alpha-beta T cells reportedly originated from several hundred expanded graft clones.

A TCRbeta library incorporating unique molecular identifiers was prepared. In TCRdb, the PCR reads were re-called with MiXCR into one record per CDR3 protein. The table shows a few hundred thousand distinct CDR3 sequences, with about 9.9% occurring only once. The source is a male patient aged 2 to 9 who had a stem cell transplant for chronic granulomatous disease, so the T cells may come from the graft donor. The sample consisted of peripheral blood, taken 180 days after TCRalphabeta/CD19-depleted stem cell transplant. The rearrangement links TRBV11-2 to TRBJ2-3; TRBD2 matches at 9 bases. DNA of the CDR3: TGTGCCAGCAGCTTGGGCGGGAGGGTGGCAGATACGCAGTATTTT. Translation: CASSLGGRVADTQYF.